These 31 T cell receptor beta chains came from one sample sequenced in a study of OX40 agonist ivuxolimab in advanced cancers. This table comes from immunoSEQ multiplex PCR, and its TCRdb copy is limited to in-frame clones, with some not included. The table lists under 100,000 clones, roughly 80% of them singletons, with roughly 4.8% in the top ten. The source material was CD4+ or CD8+ T cells sorted from blood, sampled in a trial of the OX40 agonist ivuxolimab. These receptors came from an adult with an advanced solid tumor such as melanoma, head and neck, liver or kidney cancer.

This chain's CDR3 is CASLGGRWDGYTF. The CDR3 DNA follows: TGTGCCAGTCTAGGGGGGCGGTGGGATGGCTACACCTTC. The chain is built from TRBV2 and TRBJ1-2, with D perhaps TRBD1 (6 bases). Germline CDR1 SNHLY, CDR2 FYNNEI. The CDR3 has 13 amino acids. Trimming removed 9 bases at V and 6 bases at J, with 17 bases between.

By proportion, this clone is medium-sized. The chain joins TRBV2 to TRBJ1-1; maybe TRBD1 (6 bases). CDR1 and CDR2 from the germline V gene are SNHLY and FYNNEI. This CDR3 is built from 14 residues. V shed 5 bases and J shed 4 bases, with 14 bases lying between them. CDR3 in DNA: TGTGCCAGCAGTTACACTGAGGGGGGCACTGAAGCTTTCTTT. This encodes CASSYTEGGTEAFF. Full variable domain (missing parts from reference TRBV2 and TRBJ1-1): EPEVTQTPSHQVTQMGQEVILRCVPISNHLYFYWYRQILGQKVEFLVSFYNNEISEKSEIFDDQFSVERPDGSNFTLKIRSTKLEDSAMYFCASSYTEGGTEAFFGQGTRLTVV.

The gene calls are TRBV6-5 and TRBJ2-3, with 8 nucleotides matching TRBD1. Germline V lookup: CDR1 MNHEY, CDR2 SVGAGI. After removal of 2 bases from V and 6 bases from J, the junction contained 10 bases not matched to a gene. The CDR3 is 16 residues long. The CDR3 protein is CASSYSIGDRSDTQYF. The CDR3 bases are TGTGCCAGCAGTTACAGCATCGGGGACAGGTCGGATACGCAGTATTTT.

This chain connects TRBV19 to TRBJ2-7; D unclear. Per the germline V gene, CDR1 is LNHDA and CDR2 is SQIVND (reference sequence). This CDR3 is built from 12 residues. The V and J ends lost 5 bases and 2 bases respectively, with 7 bases between them. This CDR3 reads CASSLGTYEQYF. The CDR3 bases are TGTGCCAGTAGTTTAGGAACCTACGAGCAGTACTTC.

The gene calls are TRBV27 and TRBJ1-3; no definite D call. From germline, CDR1 is MNHEY and CDR2 SMNVEV (reference sequence). The CDR3 spans 11 residues. V shed 5 bases and J shed 4 bases, with 3 bases lying between them. The CDR3 coding sequence is TGTGCCAGCAGTAACGGAAACACCATATATTTT. Translated, it gives CASSNGNTIYF.

CDR3 nucleotides: TGCGCCAGCAGCCAAGCCCCGGGACGGTCCTACGAGCAGTACTTC. It encodes CASSQAPGRSYEQYF. The J gene is TRBJ2-7, the V gene TRBV4-1; D is possibly TRBD1 or TRBD2 (5 bases each). Trimming took 1 base from V and 1 from J, leaving 11 bases between them. The CDR3 extends over 15 amino acids. CDR1 MGHRA and CDR2 YSYEKL come from the germline V gene.

J is TRBJ2-2 and V is TRBV7-9, with D maybe TRBD2 (7 bases). There are 16 residues in the CDR3. Germline assignment: CDR1 SEHNR and CDR2 FQNEAQ (reference sequence). The ends were cut back, 5 bases at V and 1 base at J, with 14 bases in the middle. The CDR3 nucleotides read TGTGCCAGCAGCCGGGGGGCTAGCGGGAACACCGGGGAGCTGTTTTTT. Amino acid sequence: CASSRGASGNTGELFF.

This clone occurred once. The chain carries TRBV19 and TRBJ1-1, with unresolved D. The V end was cut by 6 bases, the J end by 8 bases, with 7 bases between. CDR1 and CDR2 (germline): LNHDA, SQIVND (reference sequence). The CDR3 is 10 residues long. CDR3 sequence reads: CASRGLEAFF. The CDR3 region has the DNA TGTGCCAGTAGGGGGTTAGAAGCTTTCTTT.

V is TRBV18 and J is TRBJ1-6; perhaps TRBD1 as D (5 bases). V lost 3 bases and J lost 6, with 12 bases in between. Per the germline V gene, CDR1 is KGHSH and CDR2 is LQKENI. The CDR3 contains 15 residues. The CDR3 region is CASSPSGAINSPLHF. DNA for the CDR3: TGTGCCAGCTCACCTTCTGGGGCAATTAATTCACCCCTCCACTTT.

This chain uses TRBV7-9 with TRBJ1-2; no firm D call. Germline CDR1 SEHNR, CDR2 FQNEAQ (reference sequence). V shed 5 bases and J shed 3 bases, with 7 bases lying between them. The CDR3 totals 12 residues. CDR3 residues: CASSDVDYGYTF. In nucleotides, the CDR3 is TGTGCCAGCAGCGACGTTGACTATGGCTACACCTTC.

The chain is built from TRBV6-5 and TRBJ2-1, with D possibly called TRBD1 or TRBD2 (5 bases each). The CDR3 spans 16 residues. Germline loops: CDR1 MNHEY, CDR2 SVGAGI. Trimming shortened V by 0 bases and J by 6 bases, and 15 bases separated the two germline ends. CDR3 DNA: TGTGCCAGCAGTTACTCTTCGTCCCAGGGACGCAATGAGCAGTTCTTC. Translating it yields CASSYSSSQGRNEQFF.

The chain employs TRBV2 and TRBJ2-5; 7 nucleotides align to TRBD2. Germline assignment: CDR1 SNHLY and CDR2 FYNNEI. V gave up 3 bases and J gave up 3 bases; unmatched junction bases: 1. There are 13 residues in the CDR3. The DNA of the CDR3 is TGTGCCAGCAGTGACCGGGGGGAAGAGACCCAGTACTTC. Translating it yields CASSDRGEETQYF.

The DNA of the CDR3 is TGTGCCAGCGTCGGGACATCGGTCTATGGCTACACCTTC. Translation gives CASVGTSVYGYTF. This chain joins TRBV28 and TRBJ1-2, with a weak D call TRBD1 (6 bases). Trimming left V 8 bases short and J 4 bases short, with 14 bases between. This CDR3 spans 13 amino acids. CDR1 and CDR2 (germline): MDHEN, SYDVKM.

The chain employs TRBV9 and TRBJ2-3, with 8 bases matching TRBD2. Unmatched junction bases numbered 10, after V lost 2 bases and J lost 5 bases. Per germline, CDR1 SGDLS and CDR2 YYNGEE. CDR3 length: 16 residues. The CDR3 DNA is TGTGCCAGCAGCGTCCAAGTTGCGGGGGGTTTAGATACGCAGTATTTT. It translates to CASSVQVAGGLDTQYF.

Comments on this clone: One end of the junction varies from germline; a read error may be responsible. The V call is TRBV7-7, the J call TRBJ1-2, with 10 bases lining up with TRBD1. The CDR3 has 18 residues. Looked up from germline, CDR1 is SSHAT and CDR2 is FNYEAQ (reference sequence). CDR3 sequence reads: CASSLARGQGGIPYGHTF. The CDR3 DNA reads TGTGCTAGCAGCTTAGCGCGAGGACAGGGGGGAATTCCATATGGCCACACCTTC.

This chain uses TRBV4-1 with TRBJ1-2; TRBD1 might be the D (5 bases). This CDR3 has 14 residues. With 0 bases removed from V and 4 bases from J, the gap between germline ends came to 9 bases. CDR1 is MGHRA, CDR2 YSYEKL, per germline. CDR3 loop: CASSQDRALYGYTF. The DNA of the CDR3 is TGCGCCAGCAGCCAAGACAGGGCTCTCTATGGCTACACCTTC.

The chain is built from TRBV19 and TRBJ1-4, with a weak D call TRBD1 (5 bases). The CDR3 sequence is 14 residues long. Trimming removed 3 bases at V and 8 bases at J, with 13 bases between. Germline assignment: CDR1 LNHDA and CDR2 SQIVND (reference sequence). Here the CDR3 DNA reads TGTGCCAGTAGTATCTCGAGGGGAAGGGAAAAACTGTTTTTT. Protein product: CASSISRGREKLFF. The full variable domain, with the rest looked up from reference TRBV19 and TRBJ1-4, is DGGITQSPKYLFRKEGQNVTLSCEQNLNHDAMYWYRQDPGQGLRLIYYSQIVNDFQKGDIAEGYSVSREKKESFPLTVTSAQKNPTAFYLCASSISRGREKLFFGSGTQLSVL.

The chain joins TRBV11-3 to TRBJ2-3; D possibly corresponds to TRBD2 (5 bases). Germline loops: CDR1 SGHNT, CDR2 YENEEA. V lost 0 bases and J lost 7, with 8 bases in between. This CDR3 spans 13 amino acids. DNA of the CDR3: TGTGCCAGCAGCTTAGAGCGGGCGTATACGCAGTATTTT. Protein: CASSLERAYTQYF. Combining the CDR3 with reference TRBV11-3 and TRBJ2-3 gives the whole variable domain EAGVVQSPRYKIIEKKQPVAFWCNPISGHNTLYWYLQNLGQGPELLIRYENEEAVDDSQLPKDRFSAERLKGVDSTLKIQPAELGDSAVYLCASSLERAYTQYFGPGTRLTVL.

The rearrangement joins TRBV5-1 to TRBJ2-5; D might be TRBD1 (6 bases). The CDR3 is 14 residues long. Germline V lookup: CDR1 SGHRS, CDR2 YFSETQ. Trimming removed 4 bases from V and 0 bases from J, with 10 bases in between. The CDR3 DNA sequence: TGCGCCAGCAGCCCCCAGGGGAACCAAGAGACCCAGTACTTC. As protein: CASSPQGNQETQYF.

This rearrangement joins TRBV7-2 to TRBJ2-7; no clear D gene. The CDR3 loop spans 14 amino acids. Germline V lookup: CDR1 SGHTA, CDR2 FQGNSA. The V end was cut by 1 base, the J end by 1 base, with 8 bases between. This CDR3 is CASSLGPHSYEQYF. The CDR3 DNA is TGTGCCAGCAGCTTAGGTCCGCATTCCTACGAGCAGTACTTC.

In its sample, this clone was seen a few times. The rearrangement uses TRBV5-4 and TRBJ1-2; 7 nucleotides line up with TRBD1. Trimming at V came to 4 bases and at J to 4 bases, leaving 7 bases not matched to a gene. The germline V gene has CDR1 SGHNT and CDR2 YYREEE (reference sequence). There are 14 residues in the CDR3. The CDR3 DNA reads TGTGCCAGCAGCGGCAACAGGGGCCCCTATGGCTACACCTTC. Protein: CASSGNRGPYGYTF. Using reference TRBV5-4 and TRBJ1-2 for the parts outside the CDR3, the full variable domain is ETGVTQSPTHLIKTRGQQVTLRCSSQSGHNTVSWYQQALGQGPQFIFQYYREEENGRGNFPPRFSGLQFPNYSSELNVNALELDDSALYLCASSGNRGPYGYTFGSGTRLTVV.

V gene TRBV2 combines with J gene TRBJ2-7, with TRBD2 identical over 8 bases. V shed 5 bases, J shed 5 bases, and the junction held 8 bases outside the gene matches. The CDR3 is 14 residues long. Germline values: CDR1 SNHLY, CDR2 FYNNEI. This chain's CDR3 is CASSRAGGEHEQYF. DNA for the CDR3: TGTGCCAGCAGTCGCGCGGGAGGAGAGCACGAGCAGTACTTC.

This chain joins TRBV25-1 and TRBJ1-2; D is unclear. Deletions cut 4 bases from V and 1 base from J, with 7 bases between. CDR1 and CDR2 from the germline V gene are MGHDK and SYGVNS. This CDR3 has 13 residues. CDR3 in DNA: TGTGCCAGCAGTGGTAAGAATAACTATGGCTACACCTTC. Residues: CASSGKNNYGYTF.

The chain combines TRBV11-3 with TRBJ2-7; D may be TRBD2 (6 bases). The germline V and J ends were trimmed by 6 bases and 0 bases, with 9 bases remaining between them. The CDR3 has 13 amino acids. Germline values: CDR1 SGHNT, CDR2 YENEEA. The DNA for the CDR3 is TGTGCCAGCAGTTCGGACTACTCCTACGAGCAGTACTTC. Residues: CASSSDYSYEQYF.

The chain recombines TRBV5-1 with TRBJ1-1, with a tentative D call TRBD1 (6 bases). Trimming removed 4 bases from V and 1 base from J, with 8 bases in between. CDR1 and CDR2 (germline): SGHRS, YFSETQ. This CDR3 region has 13 residues. In DNA, the CDR3 is TGCGCCAGCAGCGCAGGGGAGAACACTGAAGCTTTCTTT. Protein: CASSAGENTEAFF.

The rearrangement uses TRBV12-5 and TRBJ2-1; tentatively, D is TRBD1 (5 bases). The germline V and J ends were trimmed by 6 bases and 10 bases, with 19 bases remaining between them. This CDR3 spans 14 amino acids. The germline gives CDR1 LGHNT, CDR2 FRNRAP. The CDR3 DNA sequence: TGTGCTAGTGGGATTATAGACAGTTTACGCGAGCAGTTCTTC. Its translation is CASGIIDSLREQFF.

V gene TRBV6-1 combines with J gene TRBJ2-7; 10 bases match TRBD2. CDR3 length: 16 residues. The germline V gene encodes CDR1 MNHNS and CDR2 SASEGT. The V gene end was trimmed by 1 base and the J gene end by 6 bases; junction bases not matched to a gene: 9. The chain's CDR3 is CASSEVTSGDQGEQYF. The CDR3 DNA reads TGTGCCAGCAGTGAAGTAACTAGCGGGGACCAGGGCGAGCAGTACTTC.

The rearrangement joins TRBV18 to TRBJ2-3; 7 nucleotides line up with TRBD1. The CDR3 sequence is 15 residues long. The V segment lost 0 bases and the J segment 2 bases; nucleotides outside the gene matches: 2. Germline V lookup: CDR1 KGHSH, CDR2 LQKENI. The CDR3 nucleotides are TGTGCCAGCTCACCACCAGGGGGCGCCACAGATACGCAGTATTTT. Its translation: CASSPPGGATDTQYF.

This rearrangement joins TRBV6-5 to TRBJ2-3, with TRBD1 matching over 10 bases. This CDR3 comprises 14 residues. V shed 8 bases and J 5 bases; nucleotides not matched to a gene: 7. CDR1 and CDR2 (germline): MNHEY, SVGAGI. The CDR3 reads CASRQGARGDTQYF. Written as DNA, the CDR3 is TGTGCCAGCCGACAGGGGGCGCGAGGAGATACGCAGTATTTT.

The CDR3 bases are TGTGCCAGCAGTTTTGACTATGGCTACACCTTC. Amino acids: CASSFDYGYTF. V gene TRBV28 combines with J gene TRBJ1-2; D unresolved. This CDR3 contains 11 residues. With 3 bases removed from V and 3 bases from J, the gap between germline ends came to 2 bases. CDR1 is MDHEN, CDR2 SYDVKM, per germline.

The V call is TRBV5-1, the J call TRBJ2-7; TRBD2 agrees at 9 bases. The J segment lost 4 bases and the V segment lost 3 bases, leaving 8 bases of the junction unmatched. Germline assignment: CDR1 SGHRS and CDR2 YFSETQ. CDR3 length equals 15 residues. CDR3 in amino acids: CASSYGTSRNYEQYF. As DNA, the CDR3 is TGCGCCAGCAGCTATGGGACTAGCAGAAATTACGAGCAGTACTTC.